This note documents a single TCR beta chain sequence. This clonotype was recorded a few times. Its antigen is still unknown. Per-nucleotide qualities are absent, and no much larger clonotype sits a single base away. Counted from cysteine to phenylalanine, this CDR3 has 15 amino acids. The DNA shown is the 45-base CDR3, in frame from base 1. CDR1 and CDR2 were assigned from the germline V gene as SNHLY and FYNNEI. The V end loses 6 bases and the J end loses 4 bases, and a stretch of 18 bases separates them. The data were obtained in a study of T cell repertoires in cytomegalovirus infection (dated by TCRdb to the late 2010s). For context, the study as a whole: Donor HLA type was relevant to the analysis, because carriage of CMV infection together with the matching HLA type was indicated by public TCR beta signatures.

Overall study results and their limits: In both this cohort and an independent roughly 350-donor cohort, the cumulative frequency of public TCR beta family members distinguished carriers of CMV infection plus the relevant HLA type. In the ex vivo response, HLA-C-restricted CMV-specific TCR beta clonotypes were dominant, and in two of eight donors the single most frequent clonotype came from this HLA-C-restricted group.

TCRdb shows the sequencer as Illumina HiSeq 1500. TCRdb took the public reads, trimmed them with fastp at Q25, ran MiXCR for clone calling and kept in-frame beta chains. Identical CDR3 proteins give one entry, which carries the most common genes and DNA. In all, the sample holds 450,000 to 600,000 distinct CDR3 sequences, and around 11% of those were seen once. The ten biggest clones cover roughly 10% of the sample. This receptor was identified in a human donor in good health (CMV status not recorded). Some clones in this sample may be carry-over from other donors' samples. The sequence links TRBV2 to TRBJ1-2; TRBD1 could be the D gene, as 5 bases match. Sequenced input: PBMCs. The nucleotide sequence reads TGTGCCAGCAGCCAGAGCGCAGACAGCCGCTATGGCTACACCTTC. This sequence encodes CASSQSADSRYGYTF.